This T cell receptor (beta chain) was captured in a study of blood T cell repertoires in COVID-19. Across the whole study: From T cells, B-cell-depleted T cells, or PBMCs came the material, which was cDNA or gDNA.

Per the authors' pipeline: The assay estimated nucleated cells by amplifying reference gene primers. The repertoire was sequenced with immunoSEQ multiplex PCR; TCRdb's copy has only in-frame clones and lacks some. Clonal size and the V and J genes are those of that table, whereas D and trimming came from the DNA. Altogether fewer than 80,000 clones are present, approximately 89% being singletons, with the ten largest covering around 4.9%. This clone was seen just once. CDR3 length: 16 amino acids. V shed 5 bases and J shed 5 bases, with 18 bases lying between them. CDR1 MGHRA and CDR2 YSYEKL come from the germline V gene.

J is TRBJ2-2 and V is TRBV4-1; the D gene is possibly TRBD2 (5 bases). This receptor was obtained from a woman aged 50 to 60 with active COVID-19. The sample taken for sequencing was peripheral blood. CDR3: CASSALDGIGTGELFF. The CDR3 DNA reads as TGCGCCAGCAGCGCCTTGGACGGGATAGGGACCGGGGAGCTGTTTTTT.